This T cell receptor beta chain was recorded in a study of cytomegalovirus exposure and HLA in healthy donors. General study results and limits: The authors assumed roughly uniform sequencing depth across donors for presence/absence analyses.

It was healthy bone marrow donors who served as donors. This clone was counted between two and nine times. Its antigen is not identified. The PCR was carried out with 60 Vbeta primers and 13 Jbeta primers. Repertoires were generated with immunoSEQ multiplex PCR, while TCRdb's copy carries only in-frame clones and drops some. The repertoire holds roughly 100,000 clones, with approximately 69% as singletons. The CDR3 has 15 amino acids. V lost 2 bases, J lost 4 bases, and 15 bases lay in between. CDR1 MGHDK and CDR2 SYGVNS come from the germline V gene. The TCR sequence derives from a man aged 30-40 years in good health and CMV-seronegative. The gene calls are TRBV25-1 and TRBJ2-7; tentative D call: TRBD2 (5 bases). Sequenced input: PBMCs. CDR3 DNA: TGTGCCAGCAGTGAAAAGGACTCAAAGACATACGAGCAGTACTTC. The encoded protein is CASSEKDSKTYEQYF.